This T cell receptor (beta chain) comes out of a study of blood T cell repertoires in COVID-19. With 1 base removed from V and 0 bases from J, the gap between germline ends came to 9 bases. Germline values: CDR1 SGHVS, CDR2 FQNEAQ. CDR3 length: 16 amino acids. Repertoires were generated with immunoSEQ multiplex PCR, while TCRdb's copy carries only in-frame clones and drops some. The table records about 470,000 clones, 87% of them present only once. Donors of Cohort 3 who recovered were those that had two negative PCRs, clearance, or symptom resolution. The TCR sequence derives from a woman under 30 who had recovered from COVID-19. The genes are TRBV7-8 and TRBJ1-4; D unclear. Sample: PBMCs or T cells enriched from blood (not recorded which). DNA of the CDR3: TGTGCCAGCAGCTTAGACCTCGCGTCAACTAATGAAAAACTGTTTTTT. Protein sequence: CASSLDLASTNEKLFF.